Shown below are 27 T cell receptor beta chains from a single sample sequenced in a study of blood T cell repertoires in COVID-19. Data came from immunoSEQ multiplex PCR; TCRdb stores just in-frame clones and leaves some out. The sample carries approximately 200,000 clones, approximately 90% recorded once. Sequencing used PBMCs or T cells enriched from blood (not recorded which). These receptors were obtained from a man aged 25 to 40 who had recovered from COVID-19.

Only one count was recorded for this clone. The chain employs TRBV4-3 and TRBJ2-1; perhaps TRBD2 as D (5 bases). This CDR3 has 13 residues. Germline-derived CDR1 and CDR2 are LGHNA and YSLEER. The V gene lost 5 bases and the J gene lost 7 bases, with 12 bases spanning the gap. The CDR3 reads CASSGGLGNEQFF. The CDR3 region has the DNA TGCGCCAGCAGCGGAGGCCTAGGGAATGAGCAGTTCTTC.

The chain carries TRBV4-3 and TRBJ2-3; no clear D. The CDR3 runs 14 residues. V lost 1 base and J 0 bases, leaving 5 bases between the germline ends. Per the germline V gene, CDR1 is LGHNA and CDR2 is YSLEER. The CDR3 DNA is TGCGCCAGCAGCCAAGGTCTCAGCACAGATACGCAGTATTTT. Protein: CASSQGLSTDTQYF.

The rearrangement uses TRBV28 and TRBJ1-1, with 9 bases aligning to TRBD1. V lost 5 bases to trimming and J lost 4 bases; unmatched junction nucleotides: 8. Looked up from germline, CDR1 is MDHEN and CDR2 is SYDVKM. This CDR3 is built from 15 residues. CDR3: CASSGGGQGVTEAFF. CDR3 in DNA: TGTGCCAGCAGTGGGGGGGGACAGGGAGTCACTGAAGCTTTCTTT.

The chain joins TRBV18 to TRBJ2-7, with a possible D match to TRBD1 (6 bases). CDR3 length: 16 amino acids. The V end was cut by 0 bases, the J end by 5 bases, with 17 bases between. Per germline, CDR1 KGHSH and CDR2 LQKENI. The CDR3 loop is CASSPPQPTGFDEQYF. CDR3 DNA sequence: TGTGCCAGCTCACCACCGCAGCCCACAGGGTTCGACGAGCAGTACTTC.

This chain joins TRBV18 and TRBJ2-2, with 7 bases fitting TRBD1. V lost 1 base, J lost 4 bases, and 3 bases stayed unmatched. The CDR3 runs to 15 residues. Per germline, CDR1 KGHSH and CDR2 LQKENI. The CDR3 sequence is CASSPQGAVTGELFF. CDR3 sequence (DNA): TGTGCCAGCTCACCACAGGGGGCGGTCACCGGGGAGCTGTTTTTT. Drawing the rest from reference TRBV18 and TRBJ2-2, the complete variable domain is NAGVMQNPRHLVRRRGQEARLRCSPMKGHSHVYWYRQLPEEGLKFMVYLQKENIIDESGMPKERFSAEFPKEGPSILRIQQVVRGDSAAYFCASSPQGAVTGELFFGEGSRLTVL.

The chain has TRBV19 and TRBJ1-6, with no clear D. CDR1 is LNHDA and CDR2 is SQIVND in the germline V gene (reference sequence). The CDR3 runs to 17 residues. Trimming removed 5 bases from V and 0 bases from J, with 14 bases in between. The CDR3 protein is CASSREPMSSYNSPLHF. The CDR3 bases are TGTGCCAGTAGTCGGGAACCCATGAGCTCCTATAATTCACCCCTCCACTTT.

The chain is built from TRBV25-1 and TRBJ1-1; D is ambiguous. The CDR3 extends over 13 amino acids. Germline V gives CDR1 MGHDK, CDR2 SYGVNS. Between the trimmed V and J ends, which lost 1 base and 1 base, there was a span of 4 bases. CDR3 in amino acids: CASSESENTEAFF. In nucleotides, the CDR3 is TGTGCCAGCAGTGAATCAGAGAACACTGAAGCTTTCTTT.

CDR3 sequence: CASSQAGRGIQPQHF. The CDR3 nucleotides are TGTGCCAGCAGCCAAGCTGGCCGGGGAATCCAGCCCCAGCATTTT. The J gene is TRBJ1-5, the V gene TRBV14; D unclear. Germline V gives CDR1 SGHDN, CDR2 FVKESK. Trimming shortened V by 1 base and J by 7 bases, and 14 bases separated the two germline ends. The CDR3 runs to 15 residues.

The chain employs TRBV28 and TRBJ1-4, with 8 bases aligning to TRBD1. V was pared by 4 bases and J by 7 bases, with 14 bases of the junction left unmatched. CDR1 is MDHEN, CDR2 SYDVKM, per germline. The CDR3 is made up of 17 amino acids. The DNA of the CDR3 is TGTGCCAGCAGTTCACCGGGACAGGCGGATTGGGGTGAAAAACTGTTTTTT. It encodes CASSSPGQADWGEKLFF. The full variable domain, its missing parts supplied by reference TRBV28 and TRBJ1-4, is DVKVTQSSRYLVKRTGEKVFLECVQDMDHENMFWYRQDPGLGLRLIYFSYDVKMKEKGDIPEGYSVSREKKERFSLILESASTNQTSMYLCASSSPGQADWGEKLFFGSGTQLSVL.

DNA of the CDR3: TGTGCCAGCAGCCAAGTTACGGGAGGGCCGAGTGAGCAGTTCTTC. The encoded protein is CASSQVTGGPSEQFF. The chain recombines TRBV3-1 (or the pseudogene TRBV3-2) with TRBJ2-1; 8 bases agree with TRBD2. The CDR3 is made up of 15 amino acids. J was trimmed by 9 bases and V by 1 base; bases with no gene match: 8. Germline loops: CDR1 LGHDT, CDR2 YNNKEL (reference sequence).

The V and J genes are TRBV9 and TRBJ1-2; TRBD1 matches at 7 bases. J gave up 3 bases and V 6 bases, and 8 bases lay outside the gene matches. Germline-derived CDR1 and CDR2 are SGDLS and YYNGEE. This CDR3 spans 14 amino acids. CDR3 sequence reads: CASTLGTADYGYTF. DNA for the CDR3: TGTGCCAGCACCCTTGGGACAGCTGACTATGGCTACACCTTC.

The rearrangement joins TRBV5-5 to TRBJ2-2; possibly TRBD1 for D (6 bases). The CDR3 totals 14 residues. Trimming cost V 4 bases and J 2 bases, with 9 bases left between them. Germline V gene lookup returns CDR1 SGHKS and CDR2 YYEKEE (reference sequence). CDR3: CASSKGGNTGELFF. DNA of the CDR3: TGTGCCAGCAGCAAAGGGGGTAACACCGGGGAGCTGTTTTTT.

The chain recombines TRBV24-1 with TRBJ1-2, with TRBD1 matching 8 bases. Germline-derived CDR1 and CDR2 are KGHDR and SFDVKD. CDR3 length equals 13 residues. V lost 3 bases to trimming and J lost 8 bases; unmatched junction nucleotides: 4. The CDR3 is CATSDRQGKGYTF. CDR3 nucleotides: TGTGCCACCAGTGATCGACAGGGGAAAGGCTACACCTTC.

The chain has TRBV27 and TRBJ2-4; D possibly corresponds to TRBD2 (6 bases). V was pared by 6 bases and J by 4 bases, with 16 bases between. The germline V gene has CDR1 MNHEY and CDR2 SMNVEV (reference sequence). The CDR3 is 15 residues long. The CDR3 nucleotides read TGTGCCAGCAGACCCACCGACGGGGGAAAAAACATTCAGTACTTC. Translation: CASRPTDGGKNIQYF.

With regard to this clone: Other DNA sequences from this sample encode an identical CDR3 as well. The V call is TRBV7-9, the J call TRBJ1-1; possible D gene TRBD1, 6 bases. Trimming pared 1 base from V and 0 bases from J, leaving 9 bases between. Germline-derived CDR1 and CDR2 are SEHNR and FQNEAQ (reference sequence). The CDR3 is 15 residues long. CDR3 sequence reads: CASSLGQGLNTEAFF. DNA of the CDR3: TGTGCCAGCAGCTTAGGTCAGGGGTTGAACACTGAAGCTTTCTTT.

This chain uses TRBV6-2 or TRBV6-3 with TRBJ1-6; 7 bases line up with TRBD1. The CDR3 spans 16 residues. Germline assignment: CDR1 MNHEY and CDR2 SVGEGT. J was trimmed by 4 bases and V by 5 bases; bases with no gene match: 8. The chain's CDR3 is CASSHRDSTYNSPLHF. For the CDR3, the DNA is TGTGCCAGCAGTCACCGGGACAGTACTTATAATTCACCCCTCCACTTT.

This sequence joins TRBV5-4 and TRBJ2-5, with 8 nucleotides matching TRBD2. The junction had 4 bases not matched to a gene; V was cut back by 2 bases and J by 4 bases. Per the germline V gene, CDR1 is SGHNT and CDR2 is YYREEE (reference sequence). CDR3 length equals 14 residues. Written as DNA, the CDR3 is TGTGCCAGCAGCTTAACGGGAGGGCCAGAGACCCAGTACTTC. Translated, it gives CASSLTGGPETQYF.

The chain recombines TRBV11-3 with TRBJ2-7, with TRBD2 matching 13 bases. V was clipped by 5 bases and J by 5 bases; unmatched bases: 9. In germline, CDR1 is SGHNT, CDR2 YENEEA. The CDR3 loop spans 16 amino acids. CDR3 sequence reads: CASSPKLAGGPHEQYF. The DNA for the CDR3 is TGTGCCAGCAGCCCGAAACTAGCGGGAGGGCCCCACGAGCAGTACTTC.

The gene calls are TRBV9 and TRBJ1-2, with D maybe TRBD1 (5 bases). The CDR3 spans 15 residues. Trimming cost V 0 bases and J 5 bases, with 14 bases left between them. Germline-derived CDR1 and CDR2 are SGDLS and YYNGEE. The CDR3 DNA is TGTGCCAGCAGCGTAGCTTTGCAGGGCCCTTATGGCTACACCTTC. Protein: CASSVALQGPYGYTF.

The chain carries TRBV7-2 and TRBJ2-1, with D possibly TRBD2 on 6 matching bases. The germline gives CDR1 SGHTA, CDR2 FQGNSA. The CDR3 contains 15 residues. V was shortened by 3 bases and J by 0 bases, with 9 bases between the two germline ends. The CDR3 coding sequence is TGTGCCAGCAGCTTTGCGGGGAGCTCCTACAATGAGCAGTTCTTC. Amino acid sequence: CASSFAGSSYNEQFF.

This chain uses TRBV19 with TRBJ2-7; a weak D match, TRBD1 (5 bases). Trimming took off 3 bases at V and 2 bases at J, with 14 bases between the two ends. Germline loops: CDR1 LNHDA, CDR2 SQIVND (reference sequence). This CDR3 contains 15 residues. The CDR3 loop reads CASSIGQTATYEQYF. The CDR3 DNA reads TGTGCCAGTAGTATTGGTCAGACAGCTACCTACGAGCAGTACTTC.

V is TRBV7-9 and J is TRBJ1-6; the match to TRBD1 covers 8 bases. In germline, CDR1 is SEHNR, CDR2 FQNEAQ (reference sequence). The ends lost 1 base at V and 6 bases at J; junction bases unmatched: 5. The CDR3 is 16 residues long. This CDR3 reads CASSLVGTGGNSPLHF. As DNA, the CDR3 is TGTGCCAGCAGCTTAGTCGGGACAGGTGGTAATTCACCCCTCCACTTT. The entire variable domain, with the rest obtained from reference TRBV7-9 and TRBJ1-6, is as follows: DTGVSQNPRHKITKRGQNVTFRCDPISEHNRLYWYRQTLGQGPEFLTYFQNEAQLEKSRLLSDRFSAERPKGSFSTLEIQRTEQGDSAMYLCASSLVGTGGNSPLHFGNGTRLTVT.

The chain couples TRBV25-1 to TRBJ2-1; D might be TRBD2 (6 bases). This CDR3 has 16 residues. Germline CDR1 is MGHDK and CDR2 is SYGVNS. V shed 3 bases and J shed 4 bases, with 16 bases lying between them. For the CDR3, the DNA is TGTGCCAGCAGTGACCCCTCCGCGGGGTATTACAATGAGCAGTTCTTC. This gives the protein CASSDPSAGYYNEQFF.

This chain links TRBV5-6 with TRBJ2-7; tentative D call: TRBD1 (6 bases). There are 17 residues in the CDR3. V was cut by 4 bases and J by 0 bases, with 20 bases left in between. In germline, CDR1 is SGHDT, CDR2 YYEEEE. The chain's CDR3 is CASSAPLRGSPSYEQYF. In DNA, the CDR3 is TGTGCCAGCAGCGCACCACTCAGGGGTTCTCCCTCCTACGAGCAGTACTTC.

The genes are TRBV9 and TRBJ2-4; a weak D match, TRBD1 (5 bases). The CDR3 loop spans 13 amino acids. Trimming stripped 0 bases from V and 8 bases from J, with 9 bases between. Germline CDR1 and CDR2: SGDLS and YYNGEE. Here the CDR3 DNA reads TGTGCCAGCAGCGTAGGGGGCAGAGACATTCAGTACTTC. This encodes CASSVGGRDIQYF.

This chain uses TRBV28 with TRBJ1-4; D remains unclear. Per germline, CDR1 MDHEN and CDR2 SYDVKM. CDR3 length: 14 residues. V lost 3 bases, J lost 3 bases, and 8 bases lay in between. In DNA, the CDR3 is TGTGCCAGCAGTTTTCCGGGGTCTAATGAAAAACTGTTTTTT. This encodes CASSFPGSNEKLFF. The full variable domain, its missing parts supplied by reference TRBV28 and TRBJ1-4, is DVKVTQSSRYLVKRTGEKVFLECVQDMDHENMFWYRQDPGLGLRLIYFSYDVKMKEKGDIPEGYSVSREKKERFSLILESASTNQTSMYLCASSFPGSNEKLFFGSGTQLSVL.

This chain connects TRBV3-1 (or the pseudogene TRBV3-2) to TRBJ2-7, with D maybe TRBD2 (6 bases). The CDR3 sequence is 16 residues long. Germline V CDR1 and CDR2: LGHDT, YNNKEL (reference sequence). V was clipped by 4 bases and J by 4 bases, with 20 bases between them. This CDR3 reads CASSPRLDSWGYEQYF. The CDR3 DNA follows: TGTGCCAGCAGCCCTAGACTAGATTCTTGGGGGTACGAGCAGTACTTC.